A single T cell receptor beta chain is shown here with its context. Antigen: not known. MiXCR, applied by TCRdb to the 5' RACE reads, yields one record per CDR3 protein. Among 550,000 to 600,000 distinct CDR3 sequences listed, roughly 20% were seen once. This specimen comes from a study of T-cell memory formation after mild COVID-19. General study points: Pre-infection memory held some responding clones, suggesting pre-existing cross-reactive T cells responded. For contracting clones, CD4+ ones sat mainly in CM and EM, CD8+ in EMRA. Whereas later expanders leaned CD4+, clones contracting day 15 to 85 showed a balanced CD4/CD8 makeup.

The CDR3 covers 20 residues. CDR1 is DFQATT and CDR2 is SNEGSKA in the germline V gene (reference sequence). J gave up 2 bases and V 2 bases, and 15 bases lay outside the gene matches. This chain connects TRBV20-1 to TRBJ2-3; 14 nucleotides line up with TRBD2. The sequencing input was PBMCs or a T cell subset sorted from them (not recorded which). This sequence was found in an adult woman who had mild COVID-19 (a few samples of this study predate the infection). Cell type and time point are not known. The chain's CDR3 is CSARPRLAGGRGPVTDTQYF. The CDR3 DNA sequence: TGCAGTGCTAGACCCCGACTAGCGGGAGGGCGTGGCCCGGTCACAGATACGCAGTATTTT.